What follows is one T cell receptor (beta chain) and its context. The PCR had 60 Vbeta and 13 Jbeta primers. TCRdb keeps only in-frame clones here, not all; method: immunoSEQ multiplex PCR. Recorded for this sample: 45,000 to 60,000 clones. These data come from a study of cytomegalovirus exposure and HLA in healthy donors. Sequencing was done on a sample of PBMCs. The clonotype originates from a female donor in good health and CMV-seronegative.

CDR3 sequence reads: CASSIDVSGMRQPQHF. The CDR3 DNA reads as TGTGCCAGTAGTATAGATGTATCAGGGATGCGGCAGCCCCAGCATTTT. The chain carries TRBV19 and TRBJ1-5; D is perhaps TRBD1 (5 bases). Germline-derived CDR1 and CDR2 are LNHDA and SQIVND (reference sequence). Trimming shortened V by 0 bases and J by 7 bases, and 16 bases separated the two germline ends. The CDR3 length is 16 residues.